This TCR beta chain was sequenced in a study of blood T cell repertoires in COVID-19 (TCRdb year 2020). The study in broad terms: Samples covering the acute and convalescent phases of COVID-19 were provided by collaborators in the United States, Italy and Spain. The material from the prospective study consisted of cDNA or gDNA derived from T cells, B-cell-depleted T cells, or PBMCs. Deeply sampled blood TCRbeta repertoires from subjects exposed to, actively infected with, or recovered from COVID-19 were included in the dataset. The repertoires were made available in a free public database intended to serve as a resource for research on the immune response to SARS-CoV-2. The samples were drawn from the first 160 participants of the ongoing ImmuneRACE study and from over 950 subjects provided by 6 global collaborators. Sample metadata almost always included a de-identified subject ID, COVID-19 status, age in years and sex. HLA class I and class II types, where available, came from metadata supplied by the sample provider rather than from assay-based typing.

As to this clone: Its cognate antigen has yet to be identified. There are no base qualities to consult, and no much larger clone falls within one base.

The immunoSEQ Assay, a bias-controlled multiplex PCR, was used to amplify TCRbeta CDR3 regions from genomic DNA. The published analysis was carried out like this. Nucleated cell counts per sample were estimated from amplification of reference gene primers within the assay. To quantify the absolute abundance of each unique TCRbeta CDR3 rearrangement, sequence reads were collapsed and filtered. For each sample, productive Simpson clonality was calculated by taking the square root of Simpson's diversity index across productive rearrangements. TCRdb holds this immuneACCESS table with in-frame rearrangements only. Some clones are missing; in checked studies, unresolved V genes explain under half, and the rest has no known cause. The DNA was the basis for D and trimming; V, J and clone size are from that table. In this sample the table shows roughly 200,000 clones, 80% to 90% of which occur a single time. The top ten clonotypes cover about an eighth of the sample.

Findings and caveats that apply to the study as a whole: How much clinical and demographic metadata was included differed by source and by participant, and the metadata was provided uncurated.

In the prospective study, participants were about 18 to 90 years old, resided in about 25 geographic areas of the United States, and were enrolled through a virtual design. To assign participants to cohorts, the prospective study relied on clinical history that participants themselves reported in a screening survey and a study questionnaire. For ImmuneRACE Cohort 3, a participant was defined as recovered based on two consecutive negative NP/OP PCR tests, clearance by a healthcare professional, or resolution of symptoms. Each participant in the prospective study had whole blood, serum and a nasopharyngeal or oropharyngeal swab collected by mobile phlebotomists. Prospective study participants could optionally give additional blood draws and questionnaires over an approximately two-month period. Blood samples from the prospective study were shipped frozen or at room temperature prior to DNA extraction.

V ends up 2 bases short and J 7 bases short, with an unmatched junction base count of 6. The CDR3 starts with the cysteine, ends with the phenylalanine, and has 14 residues. CDR3 DNA only is kept here, 42 bases in frame from base 1. Sequences SGDLS (CDR1) and YYNGEE (CDR2) are obtained from the germline V gene. Sequencing used PBMCs or T cells enriched from blood (not recorded which). The chain employs TRBV9 and TRBJ1-3; TRBD1 lines up with 7 middle nucleotides. The source of this sequence is a man aged 35 to 55 who had recovered from COVID-19. The nucleotides are TGTGCCAGCAGCGTCGAGACAGGGCCCAACACCATATATTTT. This sequence encodes CASSVETGPNTIYF.